These T cell receptor beta chains were read from a single sample in a study of PD-1 blockade in classical Hodgkin lymphoma. Repertoires were generated with immunoSEQ multiplex PCR, while TCRdb's copy carries only in-frame clones and drops some. The profile shows about 110,000 clones, approximately 90% of them singletons. Sequencing used peripheral blood mononuclear cells (PBMCs), obtained before the second cycle of nivolumab. The receptors shown here come from a human donor with classical Hodgkin lymphoma. Both conserved end residues are part of each CDR3. The order of the fields is D gene, J gene, V gene, CDR3 DNA, CDR3 protein. A D gene is named only where the DNA matches it firmly.

NA TRBJ1-2 TRBV7-9 TGTGCCAGCAGCTTAATGACTGAAGTTGGCTACACCTTC CASSLMTEVGYTF
TRBD2 TRBJ2-5 TRBV5-1 TGCGCCAGCAGCTTGAGGCCCGGGACTAGCGTGGAAGAGACCCAGTACTTC CASSLRPGTSVEETQYF
TRBD1 TRBJ2-7 TRBV19 TGTGCCAGTAGTCGAACAGGGGACTACGAGCAGTACTTC CASSRTGDYEQYF
TRBD1 TRBJ1-4 TRBV7-9 TGTGCCAGCAAAAGTACAGGGGGGCCTAATGAAAAACTGTTTTTT CASKSTGGPNEKLFF
TRBD1 TRBJ2-7 TRBV7-9 TGTGCCAGCAGCACTCAAGGGACAGGGGAAACGATGGTTGCCTACGAGCAGTACTTC CASSTQGTGETMVAYEQYF
NA TRBJ2-2 TRBV5-4 TGTGCCAGCTGGGCGTCGGGGACCCAACTGAACACCGGGGAGCTGTTTTTT CASWASGTQLNTGELFF
TRBD1 TRBJ1-5 TRBV28 TGTGCCAGCAGTTTGGGGGACAGGGGGCGCATCCAGCCCCAGCATTTT CASSLGDRGRIQPQHF
NA TRBJ1-3 TRBV19 TGTGCCAGTAGGCTAGGCGCGGCAGGGATCTCTGGAAACACCATATATTTT CASRLGAAGISGNTIYF
NA TRBJ2-1 TRBV7-9 TGTGCCAGCAGCTCCCCGGGGGCGGGAGAGGGTGAGCAGTTCTTC CASSSPGAGEGEQFF
TRBD1 TRBJ1-2 TRBV19 TGTGCCAGTGCTGATGAACAGGGGTTGGACTATGGCTACACCTTC CASADEQGLDYGYTF
NA TRBJ2-6 TRBV18 TGTGCCAGCTCGGGTGGGGGAGTGGGAAGAGGGGCCAACGTCCTGACTTTC CASSGGGVGRGANVLTF
NA TRBJ2-1 TRBV11-2 TGTGCCAGCAGCTCCAATGAGCAGTTCTTC CASSSNEQFF
NA TRBJ2-7 TRBV27 TGTGCCAGCAGTATTCAGGGCGGTCCCTACGAGCAGTACTTC CASSIQGGPYEQYF
NA TRBJ2-3 TRBV6-1 TGTGCCAGCAGTGAAGGGAACAGCCCTCTGGGGAATACGCAGTATTTT CASSEGNSPLGNTQYF
TRBD2 TRBJ2-7 TRBV7-2 TGTGCCAGCAGCTTAGCTAGCGGGAGCATTTACGAGCAGTACTTC CASSLASGSIYEQYF
NA TRBJ2-1 TRBV4-2 TGTGCCAGCAGCCAAGAGGCGGGAAACAATGAGCAGTTCTTC CASSQEAGNNEQFF
TRBD2 TRBJ2-1 TRBV28 TGTGCCAGCAGTCTTTCCCAGGGGACTAGCGGGAGCGATGAGCAGTTCTTC CASSLSQGTSGSDEQFF